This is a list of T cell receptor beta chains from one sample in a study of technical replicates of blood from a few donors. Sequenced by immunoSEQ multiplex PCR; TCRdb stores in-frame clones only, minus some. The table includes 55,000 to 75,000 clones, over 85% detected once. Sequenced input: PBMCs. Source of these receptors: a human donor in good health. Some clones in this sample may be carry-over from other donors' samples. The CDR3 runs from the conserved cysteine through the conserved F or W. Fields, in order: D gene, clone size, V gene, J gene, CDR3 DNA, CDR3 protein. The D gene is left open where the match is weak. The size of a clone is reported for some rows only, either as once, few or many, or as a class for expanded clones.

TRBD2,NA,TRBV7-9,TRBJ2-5,TGTGCCAGCAGCTACGGACTAGCGGGCCAAGAGACCCAGTACTTC,CASSYGLAGQETQYF
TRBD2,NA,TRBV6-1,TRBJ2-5,TGTGCCAGCAGTGAAGGACTAGCGGGGGGGCAAGAGACCCAGTACTTC,CASSEGLAGGQETQYF
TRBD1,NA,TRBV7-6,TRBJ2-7,TGTGCCAGCAGCCCCCTTACAGGGGGTCAGACCTACGAGCAGTACTTC,CASSPLTGGQTYEQYF
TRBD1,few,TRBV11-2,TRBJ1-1,TGTGCCAGCAGCTTGGGGACAGGGGGAAGAAGAACTGAAGCTTTCTTT,CASSLGTGGRRTEAFF
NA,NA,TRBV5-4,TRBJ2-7,TGTGCCAGCAGCTTGGACGGAGGTCAGCAGTACTTC,CASSLDGGQQYF
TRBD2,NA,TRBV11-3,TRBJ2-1,TGTGCCAGCTCGGGGGCTAGCGGGGTCAATGAGCAGTTCTTC,CASSGASGVNEQFF
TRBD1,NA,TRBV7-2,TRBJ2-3,TGTGCCAGCAGCTTAATGGGACAGGGGATAGCAGATACGCAGTATTTT,CASSLMGQGIADTQYF
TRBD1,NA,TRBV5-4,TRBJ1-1,TGTGCCAGCAGTTTAGGGACAGGGGGCACTGAAGCTTTCTTT,CASSLGTGGTEAFF
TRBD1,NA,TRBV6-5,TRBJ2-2,TGTGCCAGCAGTTACTCGGTCGACAGGGCCACCGGGGAGCTGTTTTTT,CASSYSVDRATGELFF
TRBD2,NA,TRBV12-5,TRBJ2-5,TGTGCTAGTGGTTTACACCTCGGGGGACTAGCGGGAGTCCACCAAGAGACCCAGTACTTC,CASGLHLGGLAGVHQETQYF
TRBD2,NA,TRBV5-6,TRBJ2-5,TGTGCCAGCAGCGGGAGCGGGGGGGCGTGGGAGACCCAGTACTTC,CASSGSGGAWETQYF
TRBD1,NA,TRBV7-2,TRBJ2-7,TGTGCCAGCAGCTTAGCAGGACAGGGGGTTGCCGAGCAGTACTTC,CASSLAGQGVAEQYF
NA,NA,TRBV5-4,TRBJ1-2,TGTGCCAGCAGCCCCCCCTACAGAACCGGAGGCTATGGCTACACCTTC,CASSPPYRTGGYGYTF
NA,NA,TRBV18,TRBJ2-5,TGTGCCAGCTCACCCGACCAGACTAACCAAGAGACCCAGTACTTC,CASSPDQTNQETQYF
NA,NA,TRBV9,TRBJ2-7,TGTGCCAGCAGCCCGGGGACTGGAGCCTACGAGCAGTACTTC,CASSPGTGAYEQYF
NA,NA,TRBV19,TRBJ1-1,TGTGCCAGTTGCAGGGGTAGGAACACTGAAGCTTTCTTT,CASCRGRNTEAFF
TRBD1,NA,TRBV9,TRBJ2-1,TGTGCCAGCAGCTCCGGGACAGGTTCCTACAATGAGCAGTTCTTC,CASSSGTGSYNEQFF
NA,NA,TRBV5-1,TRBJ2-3,TGCGCCAGCAGCTTGTTTGGGGCCCGCACAGATACGCAGTATTTT,CASSLFGARTDTQYF
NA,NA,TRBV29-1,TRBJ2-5,TGCAGCGCCGTGACACGACAAGAGACCCAGTACTTC,CSAVTRQETQYF
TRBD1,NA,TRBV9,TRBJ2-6,TGTGCCAGCAGCGGGGGACAGGGCCCATCTGGGGCCAACGTCCTGACTTTC,CASSGGQGPSGANVLTF
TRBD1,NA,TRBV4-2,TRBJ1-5,TGTGCCAGCAGCCTCCAGGGGGCGCGGGACAATCAGCCCCAGCATTTT,CASSLQGARDNQPQHF
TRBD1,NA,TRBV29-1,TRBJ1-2,TGCATCGCCACGGACAGGGGAGGGTATGGCTACACCTTC,CIATDRGGYGYTF
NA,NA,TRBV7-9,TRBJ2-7,TGTGCCAGCAGCCGACATCCCCACGAGCAGTACTTC,CASSRHPHEQYF
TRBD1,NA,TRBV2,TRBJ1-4,TGTGCCAGCAGGAGGGACAGGGGTGGAGAAAAACTGTTTTTT,CASRRDRGGEKLFF
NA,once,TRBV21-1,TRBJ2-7,TGTGCCAGCAGCAAAGCCGTATGGGCTAGCGGGAGGGAGCAGTACTTC,CASSKAVWASGREQYF
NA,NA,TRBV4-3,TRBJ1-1,TGCGCCAGCAGCCAAGATCGACATGGCCCGGGAACTGAAGCTTTCTTT,CASSQDRHGPGTEAFF
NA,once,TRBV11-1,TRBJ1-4,TGTGCCAGCAGCTTACAAGGGGGAGCTAATGAAAAACTGTTTTTT,CASSLQGGANEKLFF
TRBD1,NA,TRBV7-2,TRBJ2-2,TGTGCCAGCAGCCAGGGGGCCTGGGACACCGGGGAGCTGTTTTTT,CASSQGAWDTGELFF
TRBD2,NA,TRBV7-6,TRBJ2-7,TGTGCCAGCAGCAGGACTAGCGGGGGCCCCTACGAGCAGTACTTC,CASSRTSGGPYEQYF
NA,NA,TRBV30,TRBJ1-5,TGTGCCTGGAGCCGGGTGAATCAGCCCCAGCATTTT,CAWSRVNQPQHF
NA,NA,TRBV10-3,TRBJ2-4,TGTGCCATCAGTGAGGCAGGGGATGTGACCAAAAACATTCAGTACTTC,CAISEAGDVTKNIQYF
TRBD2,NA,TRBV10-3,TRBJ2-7,TGTGCCATCAGTCCCTCCGGGAGGCCCTACGAGCAGTACTTC,CAISPSGRPYEQYF
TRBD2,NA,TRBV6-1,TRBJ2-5,TGTGCCAGCAGTGTCTCCGGGACTAGCGGGTGGGAGACCCAGTACTTC,CASSVSGTSGWETQYF
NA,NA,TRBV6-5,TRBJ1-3,TGTGCCAGCACCAGATCTAGGACATCCGGAAACACCATATATTTT,CASTRSRTSGNTIYF
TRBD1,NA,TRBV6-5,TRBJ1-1,TGTGCCAGCAGTTGGGACAGGCGAATGAACACTGAAGCTTTCTTT,CASSWDRRMNTEAFF